These 9 T cell receptor beta chains originate from one sample sequenced in a study of OX40 agonist ivuxolimab in advanced cancers. Data came from immunoSEQ multiplex PCR; TCRdb stores just in-frame clones and leaves some out. This sample has 50,000 to 85,000 clones, with around 85% found just once. This sample comprised CD4+ or CD8+ T cells sorted from blood, obtained in a trial of the OX40 agonist ivuxolimab. These receptors were taken from an adult with an advanced solid tumor such as melanoma, head and neck, liver or kidney cancer.

The chain uses TRBV28 and TRBJ2-1; weak D call: TRBD2 (6 bases). V lost 10 bases and J 6 bases, leaving 31 bases between the germline ends. CDR1 is MDHEN, CDR2 SYDVKM, per germline. There are 18 residues in the CDR3. CDR3 amino acids: CATSQEAGKRAGTNEQFF. CDR3 nucleotides: TGTGCCACCTCTCAAGAGGCGGGAAAACGTGCGGGGACCAATGAGCAGTTCTTC.

The count of this clone is one. The chain employs TRBV6-5 and TRBJ2-1; D is perhaps TRBD2 (5 bases). The CDR3 spans 14 residues. Trimming shortened V by 0 bases and J by 12 bases, and 15 bases separated the two germline ends. From germline, CDR1 is MNHEY and CDR2 SVGAGI. The CDR3 protein is CASSYSPVGATQFF. The CDR3 DNA reads as TGTGCCAGCAGTTACTCCCCCGTGGGAGCCACGCAGTTCTTC.

V gene TRBV5-1 combines with J gene TRBJ1-1; the D gene is possibly TRBD1 (5 bases). Trimming cost V 3 bases and J 6 bases, with 9 bases left between them. The CDR3 contains 12 residues. Germline CDR1 SGHRS, CDR2 YFSETQ. CDR3 protein: CASSYDRAEAFF. Here the CDR3 DNA reads TGCGCCAGCAGCTATGACAGAGCTGAAGCTTTCTTT.

The rearrangement joins TRBV11-2 to TRBJ2-2, with 7 nucleotides matching TRBD1. The V segment lost 1 base and the J segment 6 bases; nucleotides outside the gene matches: 2. This CDR3 region has 14 residues. Per germline, CDR1 SGHAT and CDR2 FQNNGV. CDR3 protein: CASSLGRGSGELFF. The DNA for the CDR3 is TGTGCCAGCAGCTTAGGCAGGGGGTCCGGGGAGCTGTTTTTT. Supplemented by reference TRBV11-2 and TRBJ2-2, the full variable domain reads EAGVAQSPRYKIIEKRQSVAFWCNPISGHATLYWYQQILGQGPKLLIQFQNNGVVDDSQLPKDRFSAERLKGVDSTLKIQPAKLEDSAVYLCASSLGRGSGELFFGEGSRLTVL.

This clone was observed once. This rearrangement joins TRBV9 to TRBJ2-5; D may be TRBD1 or TRBD2 (5 bases each). V lost 4 bases and J 0 bases, leaving 10 bases between the germline ends. The germline gives CDR1 SGDLS, CDR2 YYNGEE. This CDR3 is built from 14 residues. The chain's CDR3 is CASSRRDHQETQYF. The CDR3 DNA sequence: TGTGCCAGCAGCCGCCGGGACCACCAAGAGACCCAGTACTTC. The entire variable domain, with the rest obtained from reference TRBV9 and TRBJ2-5, is as follows: DSGVTQTPKHLITATGQRVTLRCSPRSGDLSVYWYQQSLDQGLQFLIQYYNGEERAKGNILERFSAQQFPDLHSELNLSSLELGDSALYFCASSRRDHQETQYFGPGTRLLVL.

This chain connects TRBV20-1 to TRBJ2-7; D unclear. This CDR3 is built from 11 residues. Germline lookup yields CDR1 DFQATT and CDR2 SNEGSKA (reference sequence). V lost 6 bases, J lost 3 bases, and 9 bases lay in between. The CDR3 protein is CSAFSIYEQYF. The CDR3 nucleotides are TGCAGTGCCTTTAGTATCTACGAGCAGTACTTC.

The chain combines TRBV19 with TRBJ1-1, with 8 bases lining up with TRBD1. This CDR3 has 14 amino acids. V was pared by 7 bases and J by 4 bases, with 8 bases of the junction left unmatched. Germline-derived CDR1 and CDR2 are LNHDA and SQIVND (reference sequence). The CDR3 nucleotides are TGTGCCAGTAACCCCACGCAGGGGGCCACTGAAGCTTTCTTT. It encodes CASNPTQGATEAFF.

The chain links TRBV4-2 to TRBJ1-4, with 9 bases fitting TRBD1. The length of the CDR3 is 16 residues. Germline V gene lookup returns CDR1 LGHNA and CDR2 YNFKEQ. V lost 2 bases and J lost 5; bases outside the gene matches: 6. CDR3 region: CASSQLTGTGNEKLFF. In DNA form, the CDR3 reads TGTGCCAGCAGCCAATTGACCGGGACAGGGAATGAAAAACTGTTTTTT.

The gene calls are TRBV29-1 and TRBJ2-7, with a tentative D call TRBD1 (5 bases). The CDR3 totals 12 residues. CDR1 SQVTM and CDR2 ANQGSEA come from the germline V gene. The V end lost 4 bases, the J end lost 4 bases, and 11 bases lay between the germline ends. CDR3 loop: CSVGRQGYEQYF. CDR3 nucleotides: TGCAGCGTTGGTCGGCAGGGATACGAGCAGTACTTC.